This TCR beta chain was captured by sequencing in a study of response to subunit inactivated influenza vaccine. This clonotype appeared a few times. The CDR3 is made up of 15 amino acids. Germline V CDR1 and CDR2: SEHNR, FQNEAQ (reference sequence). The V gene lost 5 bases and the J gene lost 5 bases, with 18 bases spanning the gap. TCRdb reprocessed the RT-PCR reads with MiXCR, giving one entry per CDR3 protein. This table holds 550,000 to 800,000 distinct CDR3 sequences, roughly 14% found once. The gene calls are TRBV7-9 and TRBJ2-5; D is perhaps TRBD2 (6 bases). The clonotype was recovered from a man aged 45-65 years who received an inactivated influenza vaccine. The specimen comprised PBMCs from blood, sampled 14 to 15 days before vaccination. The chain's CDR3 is CASSEWGRSEETQYF. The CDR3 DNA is TGTGCCAGCAGCGAGTGGGGGAGGAGTGAGGAGACCCAGTACTTC.